The next 10 T cell receptor beta chains were all read from a single sample in a study of cytomegalovirus exposure and HLA in healthy donors. In the PCR, 60 Vbeta and 13 Jbeta primers were used. Measured with immunoSEQ multiplex PCR; TCRdb has only the in-frame clones, and not every one. This table holds 90,000 to 100,000 clones, around 80% found once. The sample was PBMCs. These receptors all come from a man aged 40-49 years in good health and CMV-seronegative.

This clone has just one count. This chain connects TRBV5-1 to TRBJ1-2, with 7 bases fitting TRBD1. Germline assignment: CDR1 SGHRS and CDR2 YFSETQ. The V segment lost 4 bases and the J segment 2 bases; nucleotides outside the gene matches: 2. The CDR3 spans 13 residues. CDR3 amino acids: CASSEGANYGYTF. CDR3 nucleotides: TGCGCCAGCAGCGAGGGGGCAAACTATGGCTACACCTTC. The full variable domain, rest sourced from reference TRBV5-1 and TRBJ1-2, is KAGVTQTPRYLIKTRGQQVTLSCSPISGHRSVSWYQQTPGQGLQFLFEYFSETQRNKGNFPGRFSGRQFSNSRSEMNVSTLELGDSALYLCASSEGANYGYTFGSGTRLTVV.

V usage is TRBV18 and J usage is TRBJ2-2; 8 bases align to TRBD1. V trimming: 6 bases; J trimming: 3 bases; junction bases outside the gene matches: 6. CDR1 KGHSH and CDR2 LQKENI come from the germline V gene. The CDR3 has 15 amino acids. CDR3 protein: CASSKDRADTGELFF. In DNA form, the CDR3 reads TGTGCCAGCTCCAAGGACAGGGCGGACACCGGGGAGCTGTTTTTT.

The chain employs TRBV5-1 and TRBJ2-7; D unresolved. The CDR3 is 15 amino acids. CDR1 and CDR2 from the germline V gene are SGHRS and YFSETQ. Trimming removed 4 bases from V and 3 bases from J, with 17 bases in between. The CDR3 DNA follows: TGCGCCAGCAGCAATAGCCCCATCATCAACTACGAGCAGTACTTC. Translating gives CASSNSPIINYEQYF. Combining the CDR3 with reference TRBV5-1 and TRBJ2-7 gives the whole variable domain KAGVTQTPRYLIKTRGQQVTLSCSPISGHRSVSWYQQTPGQGLQFLFEYFSETQRNKGNFPGRFSGRQFSNSRSEMNVSTLELGDSALYLCASSNSPIINYEQYFGPGTRLTVT.

This clone was observed a handful of times. The chain couples TRBV29-1 to TRBJ2-1, with 7 bases identical to TRBD1. J was trimmed by 1 base and V by 5 bases; bases with no gene match: 5. Looked up from germline, CDR1 is SQVTM and CDR2 is ANQGSEA. The CDR3 is 14 residues long. The CDR3 sequence is CSVQGGASYNEQFF. CDR3 sequence (DNA): TGCAGCGTTCAAGGGGGCGCTTCCTACAATGAGCAGTTCTTC.

J is TRBJ2-2 and V is TRBV10-1; a weak D match, TRBD1 (5 bases). V lost 4 bases and J 7 bases, leaving 7 bases between the germline ends. From germline, CDR1 is WNHNN and CDR2 SYGVQD (reference sequence). The CDR3 is 12 residues long. CDR3 protein: CASSAGLGELFF. CDR3 sequence (DNA): TGCGCCAGCAGTGCAGGGCTCGGGGAGCTGTTTTTT.

The chain is built from TRBV5-1 and TRBJ1-1; D perhaps matches TRBD1 (6 bases). V lost 2 bases and J 5 bases, leaving 10 bases between the germline ends. Per germline, CDR1 SGHRS and CDR2 YFSETQ. This CDR3 spans 13 amino acids. CDR3 amino acids: CASSFTGRTEAFF. CDR3 bases: TGCGCCAGCAGCTTCACAGGGCGGACTGAAGCTTTCTTT.

The V call is TRBV6-5, the J call TRBJ1-5; D unclear. CDR1 is MNHEY and CDR2 is SVGAGI in the germline V gene. Trimming stripped 0 bases from V and 6 bases from J, with 6 bases between. CDR3 length: 13 amino acids. The CDR3 DNA is TGTGCCAGCAGTTACTCTTTAGCTCAGCCCCAGCATTTT. This codes for CASSYSLAQPQHF.

The gene calls are TRBV18 and TRBJ1-1; no definite D call. The germline V gene encodes CDR1 KGHSH and CDR2 LQKENI. The CDR3 loop spans 15 amino acids. V lost 6 bases and J lost 0, with 14 bases in between. CDR3 amino acids: CASSERFAVNTEAFF. The CDR3, as DNA: TGTGCCAGCTCCGAGCGGTTCGCCGTGAACACTGAAGCTTTCTTT.

The chain combines TRBV19 with TRBJ2-2, with 9 bases lining up with TRBD2. The CDR3 is 16 amino acids. V lost 7 bases and J lost 3; bases outside the gene matches: 9. Per the germline V gene, CDR1 is LNHDA and CDR2 is SQIVND (reference sequence). CDR3: CASTRGAGGHTGELFF. As DNA, the CDR3 is TGTGCCAGTACCCGGGGTGCGGGGGGGCACACCGGGGAGCTGTTTTTT.

This chain links TRBV18 with TRBJ1-2; 7 bases fit TRBD1. Trimming took 6 bases from V and 3 from J; bases not matched to a gene: 7. The germline V gene encodes CDR1 KGHSH and CDR2 LQKENI. The length of the CDR3 is 14 residues. Written as DNA, the CDR3 is TGTGCCAGCTCCAGATCCGGGACAGACTATGGCTACACCTTC. It specifies CASSRSGTDYGYTF.